This T cell receptor beta chain stems from a study of OX40 agonist ivuxolimab in advanced cancers. Study in general: Ivuxolimab, which patients received intravenously every 2 weeks, was dosed at 0.01 to 10 mg/kg. The study's findings and limits: The study found that CD8+ T cells averaged more expanded clones than CD4+.

With regard to this clone: What it binds is not known.

Germline lookup yields CDR1 SGHVS and CDR2 FNYEAQ. The CDR3 covers 15 residues. V was cut by 0 bases and J by 5 bases, with 13 bases left in between. Libraries were prepared by immunoSEQ multiplex PCR; TCRdb keeps only in-frame clonotypes and omits some of them. The table has around 92,000 clones, roughly 94% seen once. This material consisted of CD4+ or CD8+ T cells sorted from blood, taken in a trial of the OX40 agonist ivuxolimab. The sequence derives from an adult with an advanced solid tumor such as melanoma, head and neck, liver or kidney cancer. The chain uses TRBV7-6 and TRBJ2-5; D is tentatively TRBD1 or TRBD2 (6 bases each). This CDR3 is CASSLAMGGRETQYF. In nucleotides, the CDR3 is TGTGCCAGCAGCTTAGCGATGGGGGGCAGGGAGACCCAGTACTTC.